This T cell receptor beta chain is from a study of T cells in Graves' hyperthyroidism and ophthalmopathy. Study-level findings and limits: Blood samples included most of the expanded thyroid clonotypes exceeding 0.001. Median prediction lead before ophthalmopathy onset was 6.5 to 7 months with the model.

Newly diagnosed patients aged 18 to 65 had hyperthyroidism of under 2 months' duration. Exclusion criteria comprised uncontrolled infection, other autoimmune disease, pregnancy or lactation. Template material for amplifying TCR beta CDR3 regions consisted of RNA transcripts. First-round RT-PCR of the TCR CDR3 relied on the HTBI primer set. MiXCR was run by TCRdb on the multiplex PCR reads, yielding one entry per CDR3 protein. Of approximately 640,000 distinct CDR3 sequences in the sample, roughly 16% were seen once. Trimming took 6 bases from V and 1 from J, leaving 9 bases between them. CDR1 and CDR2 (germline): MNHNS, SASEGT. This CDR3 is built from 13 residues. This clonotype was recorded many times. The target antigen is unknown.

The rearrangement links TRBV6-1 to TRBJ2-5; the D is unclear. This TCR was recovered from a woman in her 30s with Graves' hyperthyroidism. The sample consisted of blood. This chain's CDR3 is CASRRPVQETQYF. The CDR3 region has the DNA TGTGCCAGCAGGCGGCCAGTCCAAGAGACCCAGTACTTC.